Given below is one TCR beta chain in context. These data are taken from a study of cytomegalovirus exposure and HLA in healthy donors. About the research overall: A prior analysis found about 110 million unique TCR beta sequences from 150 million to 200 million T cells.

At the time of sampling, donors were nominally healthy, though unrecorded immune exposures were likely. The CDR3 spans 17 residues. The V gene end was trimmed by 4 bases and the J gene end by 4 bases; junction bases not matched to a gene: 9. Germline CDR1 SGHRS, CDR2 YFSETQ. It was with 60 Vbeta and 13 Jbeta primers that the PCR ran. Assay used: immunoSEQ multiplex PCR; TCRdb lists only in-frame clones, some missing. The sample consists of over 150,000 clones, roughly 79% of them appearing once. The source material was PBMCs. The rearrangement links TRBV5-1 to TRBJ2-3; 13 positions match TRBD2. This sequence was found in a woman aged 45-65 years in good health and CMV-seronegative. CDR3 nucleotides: TGCGCCAGCAGCCTAACTAGCGGGAGGGCCCCCCCAGATACGCAGTATTTT. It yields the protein CASSLTSGRAPPDTQYF.